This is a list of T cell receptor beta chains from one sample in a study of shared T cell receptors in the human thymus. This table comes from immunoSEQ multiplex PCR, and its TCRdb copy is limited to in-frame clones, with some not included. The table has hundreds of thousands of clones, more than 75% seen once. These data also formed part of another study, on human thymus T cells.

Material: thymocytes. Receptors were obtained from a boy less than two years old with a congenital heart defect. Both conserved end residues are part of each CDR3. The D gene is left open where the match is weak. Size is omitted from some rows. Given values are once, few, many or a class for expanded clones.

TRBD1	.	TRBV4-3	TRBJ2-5	CASSPRDRVRETQYF	TGCGCCAGCAGCCCCCGGGACAGGGTGAGGGAGACCCAGTACTTC
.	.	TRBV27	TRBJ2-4	CASSPVGSALAKNIQYF	TGTGCCAGCAGCCCAGTCGGTAGCGCGTTAGCCAAAAACATTCAGTACTTC
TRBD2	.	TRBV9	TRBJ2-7	CASSASGFSYEQYF	TGTGCCAGCAGCGCTAGCGGATTCTCCTACGAGCAGTACTTC
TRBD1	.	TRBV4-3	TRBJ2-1	CASSQDRGSEQFF	TGCGCCAGCAGCCAGGACAGGGGTAGTGAGCAGTTCTTC
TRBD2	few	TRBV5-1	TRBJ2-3	CASSSSAGVGDTQYF	TGCGCCAGCAGCTCCTCAGCGGGAGTTGGAGATACGCAGTATTTT
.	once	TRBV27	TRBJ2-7	CASSSLGGTYEQYF	TGTGCCAGCAGTTCTCTCGGCGGGACCTACGAGCAGTACTTC
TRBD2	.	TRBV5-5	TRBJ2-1	CASSPPGLAGDGEQFF	TGTGCCAGCAGCCCACCGGGACTAGCGGGAGACGGTGAGCAGTTCTTC
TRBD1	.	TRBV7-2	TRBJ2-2	CASSLDPGTGRTGELFF	TGTGCCAGCAGCCTAGACCCCGGGACAGGGAGGACCGGGGAGCTGTTTTTT
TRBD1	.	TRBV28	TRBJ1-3	CASRAGTGPGNTIYF	TGTGCCAGCAGAGCCGGGACAGGGCCAGGAAACACCATATATTTT
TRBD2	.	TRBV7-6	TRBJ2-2	CASSLAKGRTSGMGTGELFF	TGTGCCAGCAGCTTAGCAAAAGGGAGGACTAGCGGGATGGGGACCGGGGAGCTGTTTTTT
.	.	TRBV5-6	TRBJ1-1	CASSPTGGRGTEAFF	TGTGCCAGCAGCCCGACCGGGGGTAGGGGCACTGAAGCTTTCTTT
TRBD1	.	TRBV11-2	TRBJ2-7	CASSPERQGVYEQYF	TGTGCCAGCAGCCCAGAGCGACAGGGGGTCTACGAGCAGTACTTC
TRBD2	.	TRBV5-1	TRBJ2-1	CASSQRLAGGPISSDEQFF	TGCGCCAGCAGTCAGCGACTAGCGGGAGGCCCAATCTCCTCGGATGAGCAGTTCTTC
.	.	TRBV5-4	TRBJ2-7	CASSFQAEGAYEQYF	TGTGCCAGCAGCTTTCAGGCCGAGGGGGCCTACGAGCAGTACTTC
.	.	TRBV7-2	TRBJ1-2	CAETGVGYGYTF	TGTGCTGAGACGGGGGTAGGCTATGGCTACACCTTC
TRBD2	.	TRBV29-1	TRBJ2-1	CSARGLAGVSYNEQFF	TGCAGCGCCCGTGGACTAGCGGGGGTCTCCTACAATGAGCAGTTCTTC
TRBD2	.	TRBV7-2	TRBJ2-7	CASSNEVAGPYEQYF	TGTGCCAGCAGCAACGAGGTAGCGGGTCCCTACGAGCAGTACTTC
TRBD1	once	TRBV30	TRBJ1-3	CAWRTGTAHSGNTIYF	TGTGCCTGGAGGACCGGGACAGCGCACTCTGGAAACACCATATATTTT
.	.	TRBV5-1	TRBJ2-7	CASSLGRDRYEQYF	TGCGCCAGCAGCTTGGGGCGGGATAGGTACGAGCAGTACTTC
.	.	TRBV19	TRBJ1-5	CASSTPVGRILTSNQPQHF	TGTGCCAGTAGTACCCCTGTGGGCAGGATCCTTACTAGCAATCAGCCCCAGCATTTT
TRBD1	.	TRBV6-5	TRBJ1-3	CASRTGNSSGNTIYF	TGTGCCAGCAGGACAGGGAACTCGTCTGGAAACACCATATATTTT
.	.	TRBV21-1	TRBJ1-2	CASTPTFAYGYTF	TGTGCCAGCACCCCTACCTTCGCCTATGGCTACACCTTC
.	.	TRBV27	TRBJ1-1	CASSLFGGDTEAFF	TGTGCCAGCAGTTTATTTGGGGGGGACACTGAAGCTTTCTTT
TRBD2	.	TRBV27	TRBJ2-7	CASSLSSPSGRHPEQYF	TGTGCCAGCAGTTTATCGAGCCCTAGCGGGAGGCACCCCGAGCAGTACTTC
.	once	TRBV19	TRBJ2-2	CASSIVGRGTGELFF	TGTGCCAGTAGTATAGTGGGCAGGGGCACCGGGGAGCTGTTTTTT
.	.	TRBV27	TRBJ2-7	CASSKQRGNTYEQYF	TGTGCCAGCAGTAAGCAAAGGGGCAACACCTACGAGCAGTACTTC
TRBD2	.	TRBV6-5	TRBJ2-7	CASSYAGVGEQYF	TGTGCCAGCAGTTACGCGGGAGTGGGCGAGCAGTACTTC
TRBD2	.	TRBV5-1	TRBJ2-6	CASSLAVAGGTGANVLTF	TGCGCCAGCAGCTTGGCAGTAGCGGGAGGGACTGGGGCCAACGTCCTGACTTTC